Below are 26 T cell receptor beta chains sequenced from a single sample in a study of shared clonotypes between healthy human individuals. Clones were read by immunoSEQ multiplex PCR, and TCRdb kept only the in-frame ones, dropping some. The data contain 2 million to 2.5 million clones, roughly 93% of them singletons. The sequenced material came from naive CD4+ T cells from PBMCs. Described subset: CD45RA+ positively selected. The source is a man aged 18 to 35 in good health. Some clones in this sample may be carry-over from other donors' samples.

The rearrangement uses TRBV27 and TRBJ2-2; D gene unclear. V shed 5 bases and J shed 5 bases, with 15 bases lying between them. Germline V gene sequence: CDR1 MNHEY, CDR2 SMNVEV (reference sequence). CDR3 size: 15 residues. DNA of the CDR3: TGTGCCAGCAGTCTGACATCTAGTGGGACCGGGGAGCTGTTTTTT. This translates into CASSLTSSGTGELFF.

This clone has a handful of counts. The chain couples TRBV7-2 to TRBJ1-5, with 9 bases lining up with TRBD1. CDR1 SGHTA and CDR2 FQGNSA come from the germline V gene. CDR3 size: 14 residues. The ends lost 3 bases at V and 9 bases at J; junction bases unmatched: 6. The chain's CDR3 is CASSFRQGEWPQHF. For the CDR3, the DNA is TGTGCCAGCAGCTTTCGACAGGGGGAGTGGCCCCAGCATTTT.

The V and J genes are TRBV11-3 and TRBJ2-7, with 10 bases matching TRBD1. Germline-derived CDR1 and CDR2 are SGHNT and YENEEA. Losses at the gene ends were 5 bases for V and 8 bases for J; bases not matched to a gene: 9. CDR3 length equals 14 residues. The CDR3 DNA reads TGTGCCAGCAGCCCGTGGGGGGGACAGGGGCAGCAGTACTTC. Translating it yields CASSPWGGQGQQYF.

The genes are TRBV18 and TRBJ1-1; 8 bases are a match to TRBD1. There are 15 residues in the CDR3. Germline loops: CDR1 KGHSH, CDR2 LQKENI. J gave up 1 base and V 2 bases, and 3 bases lay outside the gene matches. The CDR3 nucleotides are TGTGCCAGCTCACCAATCAGGGGGCGGAACACTGAAGCTTTCTTT. It translates to CASSPIRGRNTEAFF.

The chain has TRBV5-5 and TRBJ1-2; the D gene is possibly TRBD1 (6 bases). The germline V gene has CDR1 SGHKS and CDR2 YYEKEE (reference sequence). V was clipped by 0 bases and J by 4 bases, with 10 bases between them. There are 14 residues in the CDR3. The CDR3: CASSLAGASYGYTF. The CDR3 region has the DNA TGTGCCAGCAGCTTGGCAGGGGCGAGCTATGGCTACACCTTC.

The chain carries TRBV9 and TRBJ2-3, with 7 bases aligning to TRBD2. V lost 10 bases to trimming and J lost 0 bases; unmatched junction nucleotides: 8. CDR3 length equals 14 residues. In germline, CDR1 is SGDLS, CDR2 YYNGEE. The CDR3 DNA follows: TGTGCCTCCGAGCGGGACCCTAGCACAGATACGCAGTATTTT. This sequence encodes CASERDPSTDTQYF. The full variable domain, with the rest looked up from reference TRBV9 and TRBJ2-3, is DSGVTQTPKHLITATGQRVTLRCSPRSGDLSVYWYQQSLDQGLQFLIQYYNGEERAKGNILERFSAQQFPDLHSELNLSSLELGDSALYFCASERDPSTDTQYFGPGTRLTVL.

The V call is TRBV30, the J call TRBJ2-3; D call uncertain. Germline values: CDR1 GTSNPN, CDR2 SVGIG (reference sequence). The V end lost 1 base, the J end lost 2 bases, and 4 bases lay between the germline ends. This CDR3 comprises 12 residues. CDR3 DNA: TGTGCCTGGAGTGCCGCCACAGATACGCAGTATTTT. As protein: CAWSAATDTQYF.

The chain couples TRBV5-1 to TRBJ2-5; D is possibly TRBD1 or TRBD2 (5 bases each). Deletions cut 4 bases from V and 0 bases from J, with 16 bases between. The germline V gene has CDR1 SGHRS and CDR2 YFSETQ. The CDR3 loop spans 16 amino acids. CDR3 nucleotides: TGCGCCAGCAGCCCTGGAGGACAAGATTACCAAGAGACCCAGTACTTC. Its protein product is CASSPGGQDYQETQYF.

This sequence joins TRBV19 and TRBJ1-1; possible D gene TRBD1, 5 bases. Trimming removed 9 bases from V and 0 bases from J, with 17 bases in between. The CDR3 totals 15 residues. CDR1 is LNHDA, CDR2 SQIVND, per germline (reference sequence). Here the CDR3 DNA reads TGTGCCAGCATTGGGACGTCGAGGATGAACACTGAAGCTTTCTTT. Protein sequence: CASIGTSRMNTEAFF.

This chain joins TRBV7-9 and TRBJ1-4; D possibly corresponds to TRBD1 (6 bases). This CDR3 has 16 residues. V lost 1 base to trimming and J lost 0 bases, with 9 bases between them. Germline CDR1 reads SEHNR; CDR2 reads FQNEAQ (reference sequence). CDR3 bases: TGTGCCAGCAGCTTAGACAGGGTTGCAACTAATGAAAAACTGTTTTTT. It specifies CASSLDRVATNEKLFF. The full variable domain, with the rest looked up from reference TRBV7-9 and TRBJ1-4, is DTGVSQNPRHKITKRGQNVTFRCDPISEHNRLYWYRQTLGQGPEFLTYFQNEAQLEKSRLLSDRFSAERPKGSFSTLEIQRTEQGDSAMYLCASSLDRVATNEKLFFGSGTQLSVL.

V is TRBV21-1 and J is TRBJ1-5; the table assigns TRBD1, which was not confirmed against the DNA. TRBV21-1 counts as a pseudogene. The CDR3 is made up of 15 amino acids. The CDR3 reads CASSHVDRGVQPQHF. DNA for the CDR3: TGTGCCAGCAGCCATGTGGACAGGGGTGTTCAGCCCCAGCATTTT.

This chain joins TRBV19 and TRBJ2-3, with 14 nucleotides matching TRBD2. Germline-derived CDR1 and CDR2 are LNHDA and SQIVND (reference sequence). This CDR3 contains 18 residues. Trimming cost V 3 bases and J 5 bases; bases outside gene matches: 10. CDR3 sequence (DNA): TGTGCCAGTAGTATGGCCGGGACTAGCGGGAGTTTGCAAGATACGCAGTATTTT. Translating it yields CASSMAGTSGSLQDTQYF.

The chain employs TRBV6-4 and TRBJ2-7; D is possibly TRBD1 or TRBD2 (6 bases each). The CDR3 runs to 14 residues. Trimming cost V 4 bases and J 5 bases, with 15 bases left between them. Germline values: CDR1 MRHNA, CDR2 SNTAGT. CDR3 in amino acids: CASSAQGGFDEQYF. The DNA of the CDR3 is TGTGCCAGCAGTGCCCAAGGGGGGTTCGACGAGCAGTACTTC.

The V gene is TRBV11-2, the J gene TRBJ2-3; the match to TRBD2 covers 9 bases. The V segment lost 4 bases and the J segment 3 bases; nucleotides outside the gene matches: 14. This CDR3 is built from 18 residues. Germline V CDR1 and CDR2: SGHAT, FQNNGV. The CDR3 DNA reads TGTGCCAGCAGCTCGGGTCCTGGCGGGAGGGCCTCGACAGATACGCAGTATTTT. The encoded protein is CASSSGPGGRASTDTQYF.

To note about this clone: Different DNA sequences within this sample yield the same CDR3. The rearrangement joins TRBV5-1 to TRBJ1-2, with a tentative D call TRBD1 (6 bases). V dropped 0 bases and J dropped 2 bases, with 8 bases sitting between them. Germline V gives CDR1 SGHRS, CDR2 YFSETQ. The CDR3 is 14 amino acids. CDR3 residues: CASSLGGQNYGYTF. The CDR3 DNA is TGCGCCAGCAGCTTGGGAGGACAGAACTATGGCTACACCTTC. The full variable domain, rest sourced from reference TRBV5-1 and TRBJ1-2, is KAGVTQTPRYLIKTRGQQVTLSCSPISGHRSVSWYQQTPGQGLQFLFEYFSETQRNKGNFPGRFSGRQFSNSRSEMNVSTLELGDSALYLCASSLGGQNYGYTFGSGTRLTVV.

Concerning this clone itself: Other DNA sequences in this sample translate to the same CDR3. V usage is TRBV5-1 and J usage is TRBJ1-2; D perhaps matches TRBD1 (5 bases). The CDR3 length is 14 residues. V was cut by 0 bases and J by 5 bases, with 11 bases left in between. Germline CDR1 and CDR2: SGHRS and YFSETQ. DNA of the CDR3: TGCGCCAGCAGCTTGGAGGCAGGGTCATATGGCTACACCTTC. Its protein is CASSLEAGSYGYTF.

V usage is TRBV4-3 and J usage is TRBJ2-1, with 11 bases lining up with TRBD2. This CDR3 spans 13 amino acids. Germline CDR1 is LGHNA and CDR2 is YSLEER. Unmatched junction bases numbered 1, after V lost 4 bases and J lost 8 bases. CDR3 region: CASSLGLADEQFF. CDR3 nucleotides: TGCGCCAGCAGCCTGGGACTAGCGGATGAGCAGTTCTTC.

In DNA, the CDR3 is TGTGCCAGCGGCCCCTGGACAGGGAGTACCTACGAGCAGTACTTC. Its translation: CASGPWTGSTYEQYF. This chain connects TRBV13 to TRBJ2-7, with 8 nucleotides matching TRBD1. Germline V gene lookup returns CDR1 PRHDT and CDR2 FYEKMQ (reference sequence). V shed 8 bases and J 2 bases; nucleotides not matched to a gene: 11. The CDR3 extends over 15 amino acids.

The chain uses TRBV15 and TRBJ1-6; 10 bases are a match to TRBD1. Per the germline V gene, CDR1 is LNHNV and CDR2 is YYDKDF (reference sequence). The CDR3 extends over 14 amino acids. After removal of 5 bases from V and 8 bases from J, the junction contained 3 bases not matched to a gene. CDR3 DNA: TGTGCCACCAGCTACGACAGGGGGCATTCACCCCTCCACTTT. As protein: CATSYDRGHSPLHF.

This clone was counted once. This chain links TRBV19 with TRBJ2-3; no reliable D call. V lost 2 bases, J lost 0 bases, and 9 bases lay in between. This CDR3 has 15 residues. Per germline, CDR1 LNHDA and CDR2 SQIVND (reference sequence). The CDR3 nucleotides read TGTGCCAGTAGTATAACGGGTCCTAGCACAGATACGCAGTATTTT. Translating it yields CASSITGPSTDTQYF.

The genes are TRBV18 and TRBJ1-2, with no clear D. Germline values: CDR1 KGHSH, CDR2 LQKENI. CDR3 size: 13 residues. V was cut by 6 bases and J by 5 bases, with 13 bases left in between. The chain's CDR3 is CASSPTDKYGYTF. The CDR3 DNA reads as TGTGCCAGCTCCCCGACCGACAAGTATGGCTACACCTTC.

The chain joins TRBV28 to TRBJ1-5, with D unclear. V was cut by 4 bases and J by 4 bases, with 14 bases left in between. The CDR3 has 15 amino acids. Germline V gene data show CDR1 as MDHEN and CDR2 as SYDVKM. The CDR3: CASSSHRPGNQPQHF. CDR3 nucleotide sequence: TGTGCCAGCAGTTCCCACAGACCCGGGAATCAGCCCCAGCATTTT.

In the case of this clone: Other DNA sequences in the sample encode the same CDR3. The J gene is TRBJ1-5, the V gene TRBV6-5; D ambiguous. The V gene lost 0 bases and the J gene lost 0 bases, with 6 bases spanning the gap. Germline V gene data show CDR1 as MNHEY and CDR2 as SVGAGI. The CDR3 runs to 15 residues. The CDR3 protein is CASSYSGNSNQPQHF. In DNA form, the CDR3 reads TGTGCCAGCAGTTACTCGGGAAATAGCAATCAGCCCCAGCATTTT.

The J gene is TRBJ2-3, the V gene TRBV7-2, with D unresolved. Germline V gene sequence: CDR1 SGHTA, CDR2 FQGNSA. V lost 2 bases and J lost 2, with 11 bases in between. The CDR3 runs to 15 residues. As DNA, the CDR3 is TGTGCCAGCAGCTTATACGGGCAGAACACAGATACGCAGTATTTT. The encoded protein is CASSLYGQNTDTQYF.

J is TRBJ2-2 and V is TRBV7-9; D perhaps matches TRBD1 (6 bases). Germline values: CDR1 SEHNR, CDR2 FQNEAQ (reference sequence). The V gene lost 4 bases and the J gene lost 2 bases, with 11 bases spanning the gap. The CDR3 runs 15 residues. CDR3 region: CASSSGQINTGELFF. CDR3 DNA sequence: TGTGCCAGCAGCTCCGGACAGATAAACACCGGGGAGCTGTTTTTT.

This chain connects TRBV10-3 to TRBJ1-5; 10 nucleotides align to TRBD1. Germline CDR1 and CDR2: ENHRY and SYGVKD. V gave up 6 bases and J gave up 5 bases; unmatched junction bases: 4. The CDR3 totals 14 residues. CDR3: CAIRGQGTDQPQHF. The CDR3 nucleotides read TGTGCCATCAGGGGACAGGGGACGGATCAGCCCCAGCATTTT.